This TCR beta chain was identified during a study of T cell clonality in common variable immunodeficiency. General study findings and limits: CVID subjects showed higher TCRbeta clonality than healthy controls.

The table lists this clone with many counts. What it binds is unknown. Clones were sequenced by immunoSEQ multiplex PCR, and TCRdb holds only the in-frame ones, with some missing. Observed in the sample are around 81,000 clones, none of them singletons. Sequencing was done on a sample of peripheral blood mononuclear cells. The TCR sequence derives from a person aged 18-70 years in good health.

Here the CDR3 reads CASSTRQVVSEKLFF. CDR3 bases read: TGTGCCAGCAGTACCCGACAGGTCGTGAGTGAAAAA. This chain joins TRBV28 and TRBJ1-4, with a tentative D call TRBD1 (6 bases). The read ends 3 residues shy of where the CDR3 ends; the end is completed using the germline J gene. The germline CDR1 and CDR2 sequences are MDHEN and SYDVKM. Trimming removed 5 bases at V and 7 bases at J, with 17 bases between. The CDR3 has 15 amino acids.